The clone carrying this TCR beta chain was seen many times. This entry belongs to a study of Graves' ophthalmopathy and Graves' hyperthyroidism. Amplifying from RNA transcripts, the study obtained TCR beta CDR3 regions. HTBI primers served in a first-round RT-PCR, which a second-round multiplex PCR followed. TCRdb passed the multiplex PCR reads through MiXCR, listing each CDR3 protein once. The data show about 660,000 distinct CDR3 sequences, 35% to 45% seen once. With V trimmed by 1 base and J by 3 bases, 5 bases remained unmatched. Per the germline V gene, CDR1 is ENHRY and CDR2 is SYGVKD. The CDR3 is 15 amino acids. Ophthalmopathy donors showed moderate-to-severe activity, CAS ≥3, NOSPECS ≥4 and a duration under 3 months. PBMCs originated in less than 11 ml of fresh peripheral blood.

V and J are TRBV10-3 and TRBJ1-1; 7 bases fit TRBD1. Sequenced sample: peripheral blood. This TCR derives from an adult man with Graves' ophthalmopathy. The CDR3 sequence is CAISELRQGDTEAFF. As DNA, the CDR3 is TGTGCCATCAGTGAGTTAAGGCAGGGGGACACTGAAGCTTTCTTT.